This T cell receptor (beta chain) was retrieved from a study of Graves' ophthalmopathy and Graves' hyperthyroidism. On the study more broadly: In this cohort's terms, stable hyperthyroidism meant no ophthalmopathy by 18 months of follow-up.

Amplification targeted the TCR beta CDR3 regions, with RNA transcripts as the source material. HTBI primers primed a first-round RT-PCR, and a second-round multiplex PCR followed. MiXCR, run by TCRdb on the multiplex PCR reads, gives a single entry per CDR3 protein. The table records over a million distinct CDR3 sequences, 35% to 40% of them present only once. This clonotype occurred many times. Trimming shortened V by 6 bases and J by 7 bases, and 9 bases separated the two germline ends. The length of the CDR3 is 11 residues. CDR1 MGHDK and CDR2 SYGVNS come from the germline V gene. The chain links TRBV25-1 to TRBJ2-5, with D hard to call. The specimen was peripheral blood or thyroid tissue (not recorded which). The sequence was obtained from an adult man with Graves' hyperthyroidism. CDR3: CASRRGSTQYF. CDR3 coding DNA: TGTGCCAGCAGGCGTGGTTCGACCCAGTACTTC.